The 9 T cell receptor beta chains below all came from one sample that was sequenced in a study of shared clonotypes between healthy human individuals. Here immunoSEQ multiplex PCR was the method, and the copy in TCRdb shows in-frame clones only, minus some. The table shows about 2.4 million clones, with just over 90% occurring only once. Sequenced sample: naive CD4+ T cells sorted from blood. Indicated subset: CD45RA+ positively selected. The receptors were sampled from a man between 18 and 29 years old in good health.

The chain carries TRBV7-2 and TRBJ2-1; TRBD1 matches 10 bases. J was trimmed by 14 bases and V by 5 bases; bases with no gene match: 6. The germline CDR1 and CDR2 sequences are SGHTA and FQGNSA. The CDR3 consists of 12 residues. CDR3 loop: CASSRGGTGEFF. In nucleotides, the CDR3 is TGTGCCAGCAGCCGAGGGGGGACAGGGGAGTTCTTC.

The chain links TRBV5-1 to TRBJ2-1; the match to TRBD2 covers 10 bases. This CDR3 contains 13 residues. CDR1 and CDR2 (germline): SGHRS, YFSETQ. With 0 bases clipped from V and 10 bases from J, the junction kept 1 base outside the gene matches. The CDR3 region has the DNA TGCGCCAGCAGCTTGGGGACTAGCGGCGAGCAGTTCTTC. It yields the protein CASSLGTSGEQFF. Full variable domain (missing parts from reference TRBV5-1 and TRBJ2-1): KAGVTQTPRYLIKTRGQQVTLSCSPISGHRSVSWYQQTPGQGLQFLFEYFSETQRNKGNFPGRFSGRQFSNSRSEMNVSTLELGDSALYLCASSLGTSGEQFFGPGTRLTVL.

The rearrangement links TRBV9 to TRBJ2-6; the D is unclear. The CDR3 length is 15 residues. CDR1 is SGDLS and CDR2 is YYNGEE in the germline V gene. Trimming removed 0 bases from V and 0 bases from J, with 4 bases in between. CDR3 protein: CASSVDPSGANVLTF. For the CDR3, the DNA is TGTGCCAGCAGCGTAGATCCCTCTGGGGCCAACGTCCTGACTTTC.

This rearrangement joins TRBV29-1 to TRBJ1-6; tentatively, D is TRBD1 (5 bases). Germline V gene data show CDR1 as SQVTM and CDR2 as ANQGSEA. The CDR3 has 18 residues. The V end was cut by 4 bases, the J end by 4 bases, with 23 bases between. In DNA form, the CDR3 reads TGCAGCGTTGGCAACCTTTTACAGGCTATGGTGTATAATTCACCCCTCCACTTT. Protein sequence: CSVGNLLQAMVYNSPLHF. The whole variable domain, filled in from reference TRBV29-1 and TRBJ1-6, reads SAVISQKPSRDICQRGTSLTIQCQVDSQVTMMFWYRQQPGQSLTLIATANQGSEATYESGFVIDKFPISRPNLTFSTLTVSNMSPEDSSIYLCSVGNLLQAMVYNSPLHFGNGTRLTVT.

The chain combines TRBV27 with TRBJ1-4; possibly TRBD1 for D (6 bases). Germline CDR1 reads MNHEY; CDR2 reads SMNVEV (reference sequence). The CDR3 has 15 amino acids. The V end lost 4 bases, the J end lost 8 bases, and 17 bases lay between the germline ends. CDR3 bases: TGTGCCAGCAGTTCCGGAAGGGGGGTCCAGGAAAAACTGTTTTTT. This translates into CASSSGRGVQEKLFF.

The V and J genes are TRBV5-6 and TRBJ2-6, with D perhaps matching TRBD1 (5 bases). Between the trimmed V and J ends, which lost 0 bases and 0 bases, there was a span of 10 bases. Germline CDR1 is SGHDT and CDR2 is YYEEEE. This CDR3 is built from 17 residues. For the CDR3, the DNA is TGTGCCAGCAGCTTGGGGGGCAGAGGCTCTGGGGCCAACGTCCTGACTTTC. This translates into CASSLGGRGSGANVLTF.

The chain has TRBV28 and TRBJ1-5, with D perhaps TRBD1 (5 bases). With 5 bases removed from V and 5 bases from J, the gap between germline ends came to 13 bases. From germline, CDR1 is MDHEN and CDR2 SYDVKM. The CDR3 extends over 14 amino acids. CDR3 sequence reads: CASSRGPTYQPQHF. In DNA, the CDR3 is TGTGCCAGCAGTCGGGGCCCCACCTATCAGCCCCAGCATTTT.

The chain employs TRBV28 and TRBJ1-5; D gene unclear. CDR3 length: 13 residues. CDR1 MDHEN and CDR2 SYDVKM come from the germline V gene. V lost 6 bases, J lost 6 bases, and 12 bases lay in between. CDR3 sequence: CASSQPVTQPQHF. CDR3 nucleotides: TGTGCCAGCAGCCAACCTGTAACTCAGCCCCAGCATTTT.

The chain recombines TRBV9 with TRBJ2-5; tentatively, D is TRBD2 (7 bases). The length of the CDR3 is 17 residues. Germline V gives CDR1 SGDLS, CDR2 YYNGEE. The V gene lost 0 bases and the J gene lost 4 bases, with 19 bases spanning the gap. CDR3 in DNA: TGTGCCAGCAGCGTAGAAGTGGGGGGGGCGTTAGGAGAGACCCAGTACTTC. Protein product: CASSVEVGGALGETQYF.